The present T cell receptor beta chain was sequenced within a study of response to subunit inactivated influenza vaccine. Study conclusions and caveats: Few new T cells, the authors suggested, are recruited by each seasonal influenza vaccination.

This clonotype was recorded at least ten times. The antigen remains unidentified. MiXCR, run by TCRdb on the RT-PCR reads, gives a single entry per CDR3 protein. The sample includes 650,000 to 800,000 distinct CDR3 sequences, approximately 15% of them seen just once. J was trimmed by 6 bases and V by 5 bases; bases with no gene match: 5. This CDR3 spans 13 amino acids. This chain joins TRBV12-3 or TRBV12-4 and TRBJ2-3, with 7 bases that match TRBD1. The sequencing used PBMCs from blood, collected 14 days before vaccination. The sequence was obtained from a middle-aged man who received an inactivated influenza vaccine. The CDR3 coding sequence is TGTGCCAGCAGTCGGACAGGCGCCGATACGCAGTATTTT. This sequence encodes CASSRTGADTQYF.